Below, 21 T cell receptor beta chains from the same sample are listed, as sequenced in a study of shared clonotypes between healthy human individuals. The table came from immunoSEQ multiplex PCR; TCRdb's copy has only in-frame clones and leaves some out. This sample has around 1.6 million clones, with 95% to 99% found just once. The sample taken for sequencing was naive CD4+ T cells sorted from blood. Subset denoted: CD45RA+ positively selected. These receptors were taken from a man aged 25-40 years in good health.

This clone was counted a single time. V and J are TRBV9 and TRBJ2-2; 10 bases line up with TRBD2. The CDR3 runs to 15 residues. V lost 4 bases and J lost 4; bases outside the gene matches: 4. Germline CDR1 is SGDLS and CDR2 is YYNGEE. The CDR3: CASSSGLASTGELFF. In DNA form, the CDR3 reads TGTGCCAGCAGCTCGGGACTAGCGAGCACCGGGGAGCTGTTTTTT. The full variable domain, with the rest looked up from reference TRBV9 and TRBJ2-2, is DSGVTQTPKHLITATGQRVTLRCSPRSGDLSVYWYQQSLDQGLQFLIQYYNGEERAKGNILERFSAQQFPDLHSELNLSSLELGDSALYFCASSSGLASTGELFFGEGSRLTVL.

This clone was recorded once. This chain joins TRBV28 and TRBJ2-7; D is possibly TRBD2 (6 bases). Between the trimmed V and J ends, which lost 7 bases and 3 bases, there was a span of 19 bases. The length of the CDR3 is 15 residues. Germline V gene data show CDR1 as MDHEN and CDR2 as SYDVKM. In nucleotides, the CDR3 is TGTGCCAGCATCCCCCCCGGGCGGGGTGGCTACGAGCAGTACTTC. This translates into CASIPPGRGGYEQYF.

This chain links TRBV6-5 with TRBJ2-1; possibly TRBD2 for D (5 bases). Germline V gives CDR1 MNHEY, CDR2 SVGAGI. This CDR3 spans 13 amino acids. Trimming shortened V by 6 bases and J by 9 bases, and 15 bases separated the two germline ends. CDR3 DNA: TGTGCCAGCAGCCTAAACCCGAGCGGTGAGCAGTTCTTC. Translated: CASSLNPSGEQFF.

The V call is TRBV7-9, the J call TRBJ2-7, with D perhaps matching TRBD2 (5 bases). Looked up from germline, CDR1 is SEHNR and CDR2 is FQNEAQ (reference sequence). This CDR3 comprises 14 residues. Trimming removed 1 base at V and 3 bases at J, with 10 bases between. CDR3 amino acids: CASSLGGAIYEQYF. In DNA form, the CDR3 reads TGTGCCAGCAGCTTAGGGGGAGCAATCTACGAGCAGTACTTC.

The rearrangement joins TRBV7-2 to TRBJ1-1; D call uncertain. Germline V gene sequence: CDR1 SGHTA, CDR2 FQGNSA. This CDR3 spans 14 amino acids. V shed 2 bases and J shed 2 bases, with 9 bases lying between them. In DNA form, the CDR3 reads TGTGCCAGCAGCTTACCGCCAGCAAACACTGAAGCTTTCTTT. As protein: CASSLPPANTEAFF.

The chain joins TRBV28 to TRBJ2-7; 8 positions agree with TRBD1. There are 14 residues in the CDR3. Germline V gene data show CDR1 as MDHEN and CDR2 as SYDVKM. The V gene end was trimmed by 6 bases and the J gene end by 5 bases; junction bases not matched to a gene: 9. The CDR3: CASRERAGGDEQYF. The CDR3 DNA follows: TGTGCCAGCAGGGAAAGGGCAGGGGGCGACGAGCAGTACTTC.

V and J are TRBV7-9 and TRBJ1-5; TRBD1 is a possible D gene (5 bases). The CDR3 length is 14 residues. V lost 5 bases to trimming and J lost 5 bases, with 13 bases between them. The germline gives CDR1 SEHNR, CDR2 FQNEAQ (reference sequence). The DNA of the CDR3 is TGTGCCAGCAGCCTCAGACAGTTTTATCAGCCCCAGCATTTT. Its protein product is CASSLRQFYQPQHF.

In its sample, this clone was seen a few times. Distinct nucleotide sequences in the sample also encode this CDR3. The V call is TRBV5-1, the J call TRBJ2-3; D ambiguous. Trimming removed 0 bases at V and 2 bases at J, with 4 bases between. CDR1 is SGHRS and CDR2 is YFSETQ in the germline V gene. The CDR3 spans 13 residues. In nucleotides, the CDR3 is TGCGCCAGCAGCTTGGGGCACACAGATACGCAGTATTTT. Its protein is CASSLGHTDTQYF.

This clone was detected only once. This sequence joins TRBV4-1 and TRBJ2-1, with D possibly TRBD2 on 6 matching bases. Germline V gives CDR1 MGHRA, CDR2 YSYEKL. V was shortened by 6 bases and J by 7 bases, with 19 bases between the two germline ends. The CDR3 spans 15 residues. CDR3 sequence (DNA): TGCGCCAGCAGTCATCCGGGAGCCAAACCTAATGAGCAGTTCTTC. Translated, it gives CASSHPGAKPNEQFF.

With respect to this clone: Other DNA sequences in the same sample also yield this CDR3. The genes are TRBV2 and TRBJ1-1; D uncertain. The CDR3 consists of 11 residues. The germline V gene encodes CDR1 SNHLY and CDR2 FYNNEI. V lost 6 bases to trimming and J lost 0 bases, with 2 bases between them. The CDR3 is CASRVNTEAFF. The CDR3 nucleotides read TGTGCCAGCAGGGTGAACACTGAAGCTTTCTTT.

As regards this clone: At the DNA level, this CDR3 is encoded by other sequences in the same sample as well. In DNA form, the CDR3 reads TGTGCCAGCTCACCCCCAGGCCGGAGCACCGGGGAGCTGTTTTTT. It yields the protein CASSPPGRSTGELFF. V is TRBV18 and J is TRBJ2-2; D ambiguous. This CDR3 is built from 15 residues. Trimming took 3 bases from V and 4 from J, leaving 12 bases between them. The germline V gene encodes CDR1 KGHSH and CDR2 LQKENI.

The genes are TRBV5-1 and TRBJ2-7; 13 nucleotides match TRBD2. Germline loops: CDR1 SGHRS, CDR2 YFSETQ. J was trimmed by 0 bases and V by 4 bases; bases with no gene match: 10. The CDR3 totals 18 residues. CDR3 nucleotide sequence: TGCGCCAGCAGCGCCAAACTAGCGGGAGGGCCCTACTCCTACGAGCAGTACTTC. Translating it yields CASSAKLAGGPYSYEQYF.

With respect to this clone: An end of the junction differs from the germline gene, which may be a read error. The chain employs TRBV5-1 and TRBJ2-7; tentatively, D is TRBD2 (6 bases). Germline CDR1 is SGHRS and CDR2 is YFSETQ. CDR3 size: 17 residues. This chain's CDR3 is CASSLPQGGLLSSEQYF. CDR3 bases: TGCGCCAGCAGCTTGCCCCAGGGAGGTCTACTGTCCTCCGAGCAGTACTTC.

CDR3 bases: TGTGCCAGCAGTCAGAAGCTCGAGCAGTACTTC. Translated: CASSQKLEQYF. The V and J genes are TRBV2 and TRBJ2-7; D is unclear. Trimming stripped 5 bases from V and 6 bases from J, with 8 bases between. Germline assignment: CDR1 SNHLY and CDR2 FYNNEI. There are 11 residues in the CDR3.

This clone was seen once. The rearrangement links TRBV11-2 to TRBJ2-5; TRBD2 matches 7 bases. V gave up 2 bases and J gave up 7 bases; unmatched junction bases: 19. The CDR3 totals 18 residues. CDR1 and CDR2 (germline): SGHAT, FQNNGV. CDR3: CASSLTGTTQLGGGTQYF. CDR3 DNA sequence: TGTGCCAGCAGCTTAACCGGGACTACTCAACTTGGAGGTGGGACCCAGTACTTC. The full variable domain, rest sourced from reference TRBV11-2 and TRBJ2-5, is EAGVAQSPRYKIIEKRQSVAFWCNPISGHATLYWYQQILGQGPKLLIQFQNNGVVDDSQLPKDRFSAERLKGVDSTLKIQPAKLEDSAVYLCASSLTGTTQLGGGTQYFGPGTRLLVL.

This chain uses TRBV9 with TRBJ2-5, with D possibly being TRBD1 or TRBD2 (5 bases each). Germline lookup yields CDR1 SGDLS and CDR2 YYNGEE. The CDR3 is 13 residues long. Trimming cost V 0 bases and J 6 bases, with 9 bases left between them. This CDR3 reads CASSVVGEQTQYF. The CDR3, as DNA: TGTGCCAGCAGCGTAGTGGGGGAACAGACCCAGTACTTC.

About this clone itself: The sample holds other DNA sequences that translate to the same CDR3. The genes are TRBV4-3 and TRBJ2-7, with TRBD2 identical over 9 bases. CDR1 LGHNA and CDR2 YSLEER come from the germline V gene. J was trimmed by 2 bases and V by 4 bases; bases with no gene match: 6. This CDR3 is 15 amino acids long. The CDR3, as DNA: TGCGCCAGCAGCCGAGAGACTAGCGGTACCTACGAGCAGTACTTC. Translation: CASSRETSGTYEQYF.

The CDR3 loop is CASSFGLAKNIQYF. CDR3 in DNA: TGTGCCAGCAGTTTCGGACTAGCCAAAAACATTCAGTACTTC. V usage is TRBV28 and J usage is TRBJ2-4; TRBD2 might be the D (5 bases). The ends were cut back, 3 bases at V and 0 bases at J, with 6 bases in the middle. The CDR3 contains 14 residues. The V gene's germline CDR1 is MDHEN and CDR2 SYDVKM.

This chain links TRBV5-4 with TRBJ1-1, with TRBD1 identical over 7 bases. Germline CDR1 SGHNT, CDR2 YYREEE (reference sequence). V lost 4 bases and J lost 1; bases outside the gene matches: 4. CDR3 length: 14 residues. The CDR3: CASSPPGGNTEAFF. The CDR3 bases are TGTGCCAGCAGCCCCCCAGGGGGGAACACTGAAGCTTTCTTT.

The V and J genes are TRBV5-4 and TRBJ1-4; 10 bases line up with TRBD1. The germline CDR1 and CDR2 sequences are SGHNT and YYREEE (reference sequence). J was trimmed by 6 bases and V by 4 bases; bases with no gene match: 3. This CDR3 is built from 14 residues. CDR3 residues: CASSRGTGDEKLFF. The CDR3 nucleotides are TGTGCCAGCAGCCGAGGGACAGGGGATGAAAAACTGTTTTTT. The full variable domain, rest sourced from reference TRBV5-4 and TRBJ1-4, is ETGVTQSPTHLIKTRGQQVTLRCSSQSGHNTVSWYQQALGQGPQFIFQYYREEENGRGNFPPRFSGLQFPNYSSELNVNALELDDSALYLCASSRGTGDEKLFFGSGTQLSVL.

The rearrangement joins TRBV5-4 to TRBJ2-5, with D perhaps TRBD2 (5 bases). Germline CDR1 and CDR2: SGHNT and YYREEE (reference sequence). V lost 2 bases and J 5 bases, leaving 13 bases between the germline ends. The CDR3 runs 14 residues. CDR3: CASSLGGIGETQYF. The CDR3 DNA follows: TGTGCCAGCAGCTTAGGAGGTATTGGGGAGACCCAGTACTTC.